This T cell receptor beta chain came from a study of Graves' ophthalmopathy and Graves' hyperthyroidism (dated by TCRdb to 2017 to 2018). Regarding the complete study: Peripheral blood was collected before any treatment was given, at the time of initial diagnosis. In total, approximately 130 blood samples were TCR-sequenced: 40 to 45 ophthalmopathy, around 75 hyperthyroidism and about 17 hyperthyroidism-to-ophthalmopathy patients. An independent validation cohort was composed of 18 hyperthyroidism patients and about 17 patients who later progressed from hyperthyroidism to ophthalmopathy. Once sampling was done, hyperthyroidism patients were given methimazole at a starting dose of 30 mg daily, while ophthalmopathy patients were given high-dose intravenous methylprednisolone. To explore V-J signatures that separate ophthalmopathy from hyperthyroidism, a discovery set of fewer than 110 patients was enrolled, consisting of more than 40 with ophthalmopathy and 57 with stable hyperthyroidism. The study used signatures of the TCR beta repertoire to tell Graves' ophthalmopathy apart from Graves' hyperthyroidism and to predict which patients would progress to ophthalmopathy. In 6 or 7 hyperthyroidism patients, T-cell repertoires of thyroid tissue and blood were compared. On the study overall, not on this receptor specifically: Ophthalmopathy was separated from stable hyperthyroidism by the 13-signature model with more than 85% sensitivity and 81% to 83% specificity in cross-validation and with 80%/75% in the test set. Sample size was not statistically predetermined, and group allocation was not concealed from the investigators. In validation, the model predicted ophthalmopathy progression with more than 55% sensitivity and less than 80% specificity; some 13 predicted patients were CT-confirmed with GO in a median of approximately six months. Most of the expanded thyroid clonotypes with a frequency above 0.001 were also detected in blood, and it was suggested that the thyroid immune response may be reflected by blood repertoires.

V gives up 3 bases and J gives up 3 bases, and the segment between their germline ends measures 14 bases. Inclusive of the bounding cysteine and phenylalanine, the CDR3 is 15 residues long. CDR3 DNA is the only sequence kept; it has 45 bases, read in frame from the first base. Sequences LNHDA (CDR1) and SQIVND (CDR2) are obtained from the germline V gene (reference sequence). For repertoire sequencing, TCR beta CDR3 regions were amplified from RNA transcripts. A first-round RT-PCR used HTBI primers with the Qiagen OneStep RT-PCR kit, followed by a second-round multiplex PCR, size selection and purification. The libraries underwent paired-end sequencing with 100 bp reads on an Illumina HiSeq2000. In the source study's methods: SOAPnuke was used for read processing, and reads with adapters, uncalled bases, a mean Phred below 15, or no exact constant-primer or identifier match were discarded. COPE v1.2.5 was used to merge the high-quality paired reads. Clonotypes were defined as unique nucleotide sequences and were aligned to IMGT TRB V, D and J references using MiTCR v1.1. Only V-J combinations with frequency above 0.0001 were analysed, covering approximately 99% of repertoires. For each V-J combination, a TCR clonal expansion and chaos score was defined as F50 clonal expansion divided by the chaos observed in the TCRdist matrix. Welch's t-statistics and random forest were used to reduce features to about a dozen V-J combinations, which were fed into a naive Bayes classifier. The Morisita-Horn index was used to measure how similar the thyroid and blood repertoires were. TCRdb itself trimmed the public reads at Q25 with fastp, ran MiXCR and retained productive beta chains. Each entry merges the rows of one CDR3 protein and shows their most common DNA and genes. V and J calls and clone size were set by TCRdb, not the authors. The sample table holds almost 750,000 distinct CDR3 sequences, of which 40% were seen once. The biggest ten clones account for 44% of the sample.

Ophthalmopathy patients had moderately to severely active disease, Clinical Activity Score of at least 3, NOSPECS grade of at least 4, and disease duration under 3 months. Patients with other autoimmune diseases, uncontrolled infections, pregnancy or lactation were excluded. Diagnosis relied on clinical symptoms, serum thyroxine, TRAb, thyroid ultrasound and orbital computed tomography. Using Ficoll-Paque density gradient centrifugation, PBMCs were isolated from 9.5 to 10 ml of fresh peripheral blood. Trizol reagent was used to extract the total RNA, and its quality was then checked on an Agilent 2100 Bioanalyzer. This clonotype was counted many times. What antigen it recognizes has not been identified. One base away there is no much larger clone; base qualities are not given.

Sequenced: peripheral blood. The receptor was isolated from an adult man with Graves' ophthalmopathy. The sequence links TRBV19 to TRBJ1-2; the D gene is perhaps TRBD1, from 6 matching bases. The DNA sequence reads TGTGCCAGTAGTATTGCTCCACAGGGTCACTATGGCTACACCTTC. Translated, it gives CASSIAPQGHYGYTF. The full variable domain, completed from the reference TRBV19 and TRBJ1-2 proteins outside the CDR3, reads DGGITQSPKYLFRKEGQNVTLSCEQNLNHDAMYWYRQDPGQGLRLIYYSQIVNDFQKGDIAEGYSVSREKKESFPLTVTSAQKNPTAFYLCASSIAPQGHYGYTFGSGTRLTVV.